A selection of T cell receptor beta chains follows, all from one sample in a study of CD8 T cells in Susac syndrome. TCRdb processed the immunoSEQ multiplex PCR reads anew with MiXCR; each CDR3 protein has one entry. The sample records 100,000 to 150,000 distinct CDR3 sequences, more than 85% being singletons. Sequenced sample: CD4+ T cells from PBMCs. These receptors were obtained from a human donor with multiple sclerosis. Each CDR3 is given with its conserved first and last residue. The D gene is left open where the match is weak. The size field is filled for only some rows; it gives once, few, many or a size class.

clone_size	d_call	v_call	j_call	cdr3_nt	cdr3_aa
-	-	TRBV7-9	TRBJ2-3	TGTGCCATCCCCCTGATCGGAGGGAACACAGATACGCAGTATTTT	CAIPLIGGNTDTQYF
-	TRBD2	TRBV12-3/TRBV12-4	TRBJ2-1	TGTGCCAGCAGTTTGGATAGCGGGGGGGCACTCAATGAGCAGTTCTTC	CASSLDSGGALNEQFF
-	-	TRBV29-1	TRBJ1-1	TGCAGCGTTGATCCACCGGGACAACTGAACACTGAAGCTTTCTTT	CSVDPPGQLNTEAFF
-	-	TRBV4-3	TRBJ2-2	TGCGCCAGCAGCCAAGTTAGGGCTCCCGGGGAGCTGTTTTTT	CASSQVRAPGELFF
-	-	TRBV11-2	TRBJ1-1	TGTGCCAGCAGCTTAGGGACCAATACTGAAGCTTTCTTT	CASSLGTNTEAFF
-	-	TRBV27	TRBJ2-3	TGTGCCAGCCGCAGAGACACAGATACGCAGTATTTT	CASRRDTDTQYF
-	-	TRBV5-1	TRBJ1-2	TGCGCCAGCAGCTTGGGAGTCTCGGGTATATCTAACTATGGCTACACCTTC	CASSLGVSGISNYGYTF
-	-	TRBV7-9	TRBJ1-5	TGTGCCAGCAGCTTAGGGACCTACGCCAATCAGCCCCAGCATTTT	CASSLGTYANQPQHF
once	TRBD1	TRBV11-2	TRBJ2-7	TGTGCCAGCAGCTTTGACAGGGTTCCCTACGAGCAGTACTTC	CASSFDRVPYEQYF
-	-	TRBV7-8	TRBJ2-2	TGTGCCAGCAGCTTATCCCTATTGAACACCGGGGAGCTGTTTTTT	CASSLSLLNTGELFF
-	-	TRBV9	TRBJ2-3	TGTGCCAGCAGCCCCCTCAGGGAGCGGGATACGCAGTATTTT	CASSPLRERDTQYF
-	-	TRBV20-1	TRBJ1-1	TGCAGTGCTAGACCCTTGGGAGTGAACACTGAAGCTTTCTTT	CSARPLGVNTEAFF
-	TRBD1	TRBV12-3/TRBV12-4	TRBJ2-6	TGTGCCAGCAGGCCAAACAGGGGTTCTGGGGCCAACGTCCTGACTTTC	CASRPNRGSGANVLTF
-	TRBD1	TRBV19	TRBJ2-1	TGTGCCAGTAGCGGACAGGGGTTGCGGTACAATGAGCAGTTCTTC	CASSGQGLRYNEQFF
-	-	TRBV9	TRBJ2-5	TGTGCCAGCAGCGGGATCCTGTCCGGGGAGACCCAGTACTTC	CASSGILSGETQYF
-	TRBD1	TRBV5-1	TRBJ2-1	TGCGCCAGCAGCGCAGGGGGCAGGGGCTCCTACAATGAGCAGTTCTTC	CASSAGGRGSYNEQFF
-	-	TRBV28	TRBJ2-7	TGTGCCAGCAGTTCCCCGGGGGACAAATCCTACGAGCAGTACTTC	CASSSPGDKSYEQYF
-	-	TRBV24-1	TRBJ2-7	TGTGCCACCAGGGAGGGCGTCAGTAAATACTCCTACGAGCAGTACTTC	CATREGVSKYSYEQYF
-	-	TRBV2	TRBJ2-5	TGTGCCAGGAGTGTATCCAGGGGAGAGACCCAGTACTTC	CARSVSRGETQYF
-	TRBD1	TRBV19	TRBJ2-5	TGTGCCAGCTCGACAGGGGGAGAGACCCAGTACTTC	CASSTGGETQYF
-	-	TRBV20-1	TRBJ1-3	TGCAGTGCCAATGCTGGAAACACCATATATTTT	CSANAGNTIYF
-	TRBD1	TRBV3-1	TRBJ1-1	TGTGCCAGCAGCCCCCGGACAGGGGGCAGGGGTGAAGCTTTCTTT	CASSPRTGGRGEAFF
-	-	TRBV3-1	TRBJ1-2	TGTGCCAGCTCCGACCGGGTACCCTATGGCTACACCTTC	CASSDRVPYGYTF
-	-	TRBV12-3/TRBV12-4	TRBJ2-5	TGTGCCAGCAGTTTACGGTCGAGAGGGGAGACCCAGTACTTC	CASSLRSRGETQYF